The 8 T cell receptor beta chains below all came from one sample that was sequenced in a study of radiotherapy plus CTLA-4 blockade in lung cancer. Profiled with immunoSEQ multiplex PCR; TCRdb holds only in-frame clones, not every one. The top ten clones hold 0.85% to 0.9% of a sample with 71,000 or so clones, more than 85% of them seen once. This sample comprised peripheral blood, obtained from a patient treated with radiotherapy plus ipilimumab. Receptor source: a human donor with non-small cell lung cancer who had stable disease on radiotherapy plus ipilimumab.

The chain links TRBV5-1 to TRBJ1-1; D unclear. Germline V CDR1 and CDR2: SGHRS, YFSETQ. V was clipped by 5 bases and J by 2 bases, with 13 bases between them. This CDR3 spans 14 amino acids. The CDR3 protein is CASSPLTFNTEAFF. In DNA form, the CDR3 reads TGCGCCAGCAGTCCTCTTACCTTTAACACTGAAGCTTTCTTT.

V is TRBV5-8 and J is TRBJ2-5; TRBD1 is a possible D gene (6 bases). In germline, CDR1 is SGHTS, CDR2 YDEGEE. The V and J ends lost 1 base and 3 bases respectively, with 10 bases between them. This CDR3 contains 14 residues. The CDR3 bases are TGTGCCAGCAGCTTGACCGGGACAAAAGAGACCCAGTACTTC. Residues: CASSLTGTKETQYF.

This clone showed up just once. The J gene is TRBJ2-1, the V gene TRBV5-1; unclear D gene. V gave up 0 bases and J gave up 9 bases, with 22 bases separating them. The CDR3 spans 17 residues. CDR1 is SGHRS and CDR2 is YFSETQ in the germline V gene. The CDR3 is CASSLASQPAKAGEQFF. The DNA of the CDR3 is TGCGCCAGCAGCTTGGCCTCGCAGCCCGCCAAAGCAGGTGAGCAGTTCTTC.

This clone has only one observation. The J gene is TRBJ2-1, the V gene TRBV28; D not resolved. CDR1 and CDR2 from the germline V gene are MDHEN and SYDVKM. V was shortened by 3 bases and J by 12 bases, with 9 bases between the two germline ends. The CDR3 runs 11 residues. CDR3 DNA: TGTGCCAGCAGTTTGGGTGATGGGCAGTTCTTC. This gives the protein CASSLGDGQFF.

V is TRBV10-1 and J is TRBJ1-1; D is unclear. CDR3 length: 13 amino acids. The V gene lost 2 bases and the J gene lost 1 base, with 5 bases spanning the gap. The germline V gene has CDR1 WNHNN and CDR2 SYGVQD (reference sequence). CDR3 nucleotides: TGCGCCAGCAGTGAGGAGGGGAACACTGAAGCTTTCTTT. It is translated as CASSEEGNTEAFF.

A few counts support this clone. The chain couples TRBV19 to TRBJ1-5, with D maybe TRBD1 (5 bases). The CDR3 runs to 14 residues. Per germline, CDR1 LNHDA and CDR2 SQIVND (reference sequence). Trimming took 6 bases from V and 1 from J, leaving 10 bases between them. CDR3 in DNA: TGTGCCAGTAGGAAACAGGTGAGCAATCAGCCCCAGCATTTT. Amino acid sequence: CASRKQVSNQPQHF.

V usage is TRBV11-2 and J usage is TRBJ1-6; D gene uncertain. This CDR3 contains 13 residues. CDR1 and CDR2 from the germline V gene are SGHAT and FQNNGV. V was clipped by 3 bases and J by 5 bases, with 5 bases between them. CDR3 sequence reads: CASSFTDNSPLHF. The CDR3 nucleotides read TGTGCCAGCAGCTTCACAGATAATTCACCCCTCCACTTT.

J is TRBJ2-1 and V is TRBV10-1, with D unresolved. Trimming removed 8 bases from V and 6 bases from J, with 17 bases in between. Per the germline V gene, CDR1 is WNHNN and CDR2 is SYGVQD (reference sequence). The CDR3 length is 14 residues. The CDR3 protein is CASSGARGFNEQFF. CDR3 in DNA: TGCGCCAGCTCAGGAGCTAGAGGTTTCAATGAGCAGTTCTTC.